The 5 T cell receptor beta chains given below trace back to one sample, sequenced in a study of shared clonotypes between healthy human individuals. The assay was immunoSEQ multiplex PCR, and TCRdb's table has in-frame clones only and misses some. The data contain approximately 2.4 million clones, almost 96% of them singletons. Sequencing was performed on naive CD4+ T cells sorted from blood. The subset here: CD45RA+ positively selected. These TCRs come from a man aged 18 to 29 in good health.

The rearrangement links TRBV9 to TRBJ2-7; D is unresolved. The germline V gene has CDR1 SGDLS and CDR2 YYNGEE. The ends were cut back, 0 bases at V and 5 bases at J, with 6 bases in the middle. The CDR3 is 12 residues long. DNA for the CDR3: TGTGCCAGCAGCGTAGACAATGACGAGCAGTACTTC. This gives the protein CASSVDNDEQYF.

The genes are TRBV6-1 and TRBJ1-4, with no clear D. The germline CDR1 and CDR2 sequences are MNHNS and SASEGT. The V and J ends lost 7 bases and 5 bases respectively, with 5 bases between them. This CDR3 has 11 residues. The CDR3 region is CASTLNEKLFF. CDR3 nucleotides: TGTGCCAGCACCCTAAATGAAAAACTGTTTTTT.

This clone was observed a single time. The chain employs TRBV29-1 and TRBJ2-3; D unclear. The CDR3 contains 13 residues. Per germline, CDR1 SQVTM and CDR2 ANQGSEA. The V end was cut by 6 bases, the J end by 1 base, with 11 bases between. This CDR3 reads CSVKRDGTDTQYF. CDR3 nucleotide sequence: TGCAGCGTAAAAAGAGACGGCACAGATACGCAGTATTTT.

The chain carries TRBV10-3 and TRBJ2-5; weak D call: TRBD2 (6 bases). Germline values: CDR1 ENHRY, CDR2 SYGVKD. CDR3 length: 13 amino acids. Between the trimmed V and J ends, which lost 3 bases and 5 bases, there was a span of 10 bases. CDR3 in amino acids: CAISDGRSETQYF. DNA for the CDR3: TGTGCCATCAGTGACGGGAGAAGCGAGACCCAGTACTTC.

The CDR3 DNA reads as TGCAGTGCTAGCGTCCACAATGAGCAGTTCTTC. It specifies CSASVHNEQFF. V usage is TRBV20-1 and J usage is TRBJ2-1; no reliable D call. Germline loops: CDR1 DFQATT, CDR2 SNEGSKA (reference sequence). V lost 3 bases, J lost 5 bases, and 5 bases lay in between. The CDR3 loop spans 11 amino acids.